This record covers a single T cell receptor beta chain. Its antigen is not identified. V was clipped by 3 bases and J by 6 bases, with 13 bases between them. The germline V gene encodes CDR1 SGHVS and CDR2 FQNEAQ. The CDR3 contains 14 residues. This entry belongs to a study of shared clonotypes between healthy human individuals. Whole-study results and caveats: The study drew on few donors, limiting represented genetic and exposure-history diversity. Clonotypes which were not shared had lower generation probabilities than clonotypes that all four donors shared.

Researchers ran the assay at a deep level. TCRdb's copy holds only in-frame clones and misses some; the assay was immunoSEQ multiplex PCR. The sample shows millions of clones, just over 90% of them seen only once. The chain couples TRBV7-8 to TRBJ2-3; no firm D call. Sequenced material: naive CD4+ T cells sorted from blood. Subset defined: CD45RA+ positively selected. This TCR derives from a man aged 18 to 35 in good health. This CDR3 is CASSFTDRLDTQYF. CDR3 in DNA: TGTGCCAGCAGCTTTACGGACCGGCTTGATACGCAGTATTTT. Full variable domain (outside the CDR3, taken from reference TRBV7-8 and TRBJ2-3): GAGVSQSPRYKVAKRGQDVALRCDPISGHVSLFWYQQALGQGPEFLTYFQNEAQLDKSGLPSDRFFAERPEGSVSTLKIQRTQQEDSAVYLCASSFTDRLDTQYFGPGTRLTVL.